This TCR beta chain was found in a study of T cell repertoires in cytomegalovirus infection. Study context: An indication of both CMV infection and matching HLA type came from public TCR beta signatures.

Germline CDR1 and CDR2: SGHKS and YYEKEE (reference sequence). There are 13 residues in the CDR3. V lost 4 bases, J lost 4 bases, and 11 bases lay in between. One entry per CDR3 protein, called by TCRdb with MiXCR from the reads. The table lists 300,000 to 400,000 distinct CDR3 sequences, around 18% of them singletons, with around 8.6% in the top ten. Overall study findings and caveats: Carriers of CMV and the relevant HLA type were discriminated by public TCR beta frequency. Dominating the ex vivo response were TCR beta clonotypes that were CMV-specific and HLA-C-restricted.

This clonotype has more than one count but fewer than ten. Its specificity is unknown. Sequencing was done on a sample of PBMCs. The chain is built from TRBV5-5 and TRBJ2-5, with D possibly matching TRBD2 (5 bases). This clonotype was obtained from a human donor in good health (CMV status not recorded). Some clones in this sample may be carry-over from other donors' samples. The CDR3 coding sequence is TGTGCCAGCAGCCAGGAGGTGGCAGAGACCCAGTACTTC. This gives the protein CASSQEVAETQYF.